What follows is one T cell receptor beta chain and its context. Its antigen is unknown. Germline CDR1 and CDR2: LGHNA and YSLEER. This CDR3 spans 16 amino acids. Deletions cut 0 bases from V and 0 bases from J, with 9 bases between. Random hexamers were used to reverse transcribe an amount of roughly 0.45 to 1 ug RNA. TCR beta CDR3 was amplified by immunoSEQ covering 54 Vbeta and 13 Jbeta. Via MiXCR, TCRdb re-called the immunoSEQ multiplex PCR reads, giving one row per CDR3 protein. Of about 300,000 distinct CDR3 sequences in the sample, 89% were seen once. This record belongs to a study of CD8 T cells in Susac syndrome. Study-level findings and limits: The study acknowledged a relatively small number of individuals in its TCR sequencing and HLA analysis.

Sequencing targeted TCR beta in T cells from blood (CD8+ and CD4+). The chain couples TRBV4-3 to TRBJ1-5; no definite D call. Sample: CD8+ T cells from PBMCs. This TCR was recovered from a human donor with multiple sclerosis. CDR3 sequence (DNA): TGCGCCAGCAGCCAAGATAGGTGGGATAGCAATCAGCCCCAGCATTTT. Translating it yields CASSQDRWDSNQPQHF.